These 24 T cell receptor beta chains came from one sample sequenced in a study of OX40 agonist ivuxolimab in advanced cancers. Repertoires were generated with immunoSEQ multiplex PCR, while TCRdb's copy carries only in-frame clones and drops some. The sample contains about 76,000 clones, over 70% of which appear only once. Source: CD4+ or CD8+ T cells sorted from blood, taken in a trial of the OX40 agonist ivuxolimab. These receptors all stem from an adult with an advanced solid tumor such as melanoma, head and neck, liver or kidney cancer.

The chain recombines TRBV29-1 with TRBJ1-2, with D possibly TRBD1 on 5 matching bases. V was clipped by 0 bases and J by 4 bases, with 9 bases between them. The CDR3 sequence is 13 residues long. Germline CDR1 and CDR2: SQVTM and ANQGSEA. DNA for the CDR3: TGCAGCGTTGAAGATGGCAGGGCCTATGGCTACACCTTC. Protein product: CSVEDGRAYGYTF.

CDR3 amino acids: CASSLVWGTRRSSGSSYNEQFF. CDR3 sequence (DNA): TGTGCCAGCAGCTTAGTTTGGGGGACGCGCAGATCAAGCGGGAGCTCCTACAATGAGCAGTTCTTC. This chain links TRBV7-8 with TRBJ2-1; 8 bases line up with TRBD2. Germline assignment: CDR1 SGHVS and CDR2 FQNEAQ. The V segment lost 1 base and the J segment 0 bases; nucleotides outside the gene matches: 20. The CDR3 totals 22 residues. Drawing the rest from reference TRBV7-8 and TRBJ2-1, the complete variable domain is GAGVSQSPRYKVAKRGQDVALRCDPISGHVSLFWYQQALGQGPEFLTYFQNEAQLDKSGLPSDRFFAERPEGSVSTLKIQRTQQEDSAVYLCASSLVWGTRRSSGSSYNEQFFGPGTRLTVL.

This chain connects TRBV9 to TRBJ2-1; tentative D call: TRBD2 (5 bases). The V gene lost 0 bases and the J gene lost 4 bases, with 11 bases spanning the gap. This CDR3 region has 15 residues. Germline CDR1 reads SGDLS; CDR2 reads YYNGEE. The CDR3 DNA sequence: TGTGCCAGCAGCGTAGACGGGGATTCTTACAATGAGCAGTTCTTC. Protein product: CASSVDGDSYNEQFF. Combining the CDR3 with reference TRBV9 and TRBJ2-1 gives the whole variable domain DSGVTQTPKHLITATGQRVTLRCSPRSGDLSVYWYQQSLDQGLQFLIQYYNGEERAKGNILERFSAQQFPDLHSELNLSSLELGDSALYFCASSVDGDSYNEQFFGPGTRLTVL.

This CDR3 reads CASSSSGLAAETQYF. DNA of the CDR3: TGTGCCAGCAGTTCATCCGGACTAGCGGCAGAGACCCAGTACTTC. The rearrangement uses TRBV7-6 and TRBJ2-5, with 10 bases identical to TRBD2. Trimming took 6 bases from V and 4 from J; bases not matched to a gene: 8. The germline gives CDR1 SGHVS, CDR2 FNYEAQ. The CDR3 totals 15 residues.

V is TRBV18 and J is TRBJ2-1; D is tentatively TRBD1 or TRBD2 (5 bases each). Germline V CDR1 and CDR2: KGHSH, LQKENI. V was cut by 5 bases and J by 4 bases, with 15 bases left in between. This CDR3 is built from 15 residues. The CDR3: CASSILGGSYNEQFF. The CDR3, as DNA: TGTGCCAGCTCAATCCTTGGGGGTTCATACAATGAGCAGTTCTTC.

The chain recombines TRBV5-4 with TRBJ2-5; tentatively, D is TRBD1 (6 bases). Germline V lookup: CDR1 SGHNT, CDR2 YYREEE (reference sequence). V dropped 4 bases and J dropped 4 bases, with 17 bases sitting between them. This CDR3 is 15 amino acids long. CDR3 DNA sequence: TGTGCCAGCAGCACAGGGTCTAAGGTCCCAGAGACCCAGTACTTC. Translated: CASSTGSKVPETQYF.

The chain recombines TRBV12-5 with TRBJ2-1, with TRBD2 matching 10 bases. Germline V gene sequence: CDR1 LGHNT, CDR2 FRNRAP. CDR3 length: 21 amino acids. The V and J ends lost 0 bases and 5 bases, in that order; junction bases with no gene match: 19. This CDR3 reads CASGLVVPIVAGGLPNNEQFF. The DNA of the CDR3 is TGTGCTAGTGGTTTGGTGGTTCCCATCGTAGCGGGAGGCCTACCTAACAATGAGCAGTTCTTC. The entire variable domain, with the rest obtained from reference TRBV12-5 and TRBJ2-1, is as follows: DARVTQTPRHKVTEMGQEVTMRCQPILGHNTVFWYRQTMMQGLELLAYFRNRAPLDDSGMPKDRFSAEMPDATLATLKIQPSEPRDSAVYFCASGLVVPIVAGGLPNNEQFFGPGTRLTVL.

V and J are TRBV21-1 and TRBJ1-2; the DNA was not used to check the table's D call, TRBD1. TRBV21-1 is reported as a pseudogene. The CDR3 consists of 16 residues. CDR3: CASSSTGQSKYYDYTF. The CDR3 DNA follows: TGTGCCAGCAGCTCAACGGGACAGAGCAAGTACTATGACTACACCTTC.

CDR3 sequence (DNA): TGTGCCAGTAGAAAGACAGGGGACGAGCAGTACTTC. It specifies CASRKTGDEQYF. This chain joins TRBV19 and TRBJ2-7; 8 bases map to TRBD1. CDR1 and CDR2 from the germline V gene are LNHDA and SQIVND (reference sequence). This CDR3 comprises 12 residues. The trim removed 6 bases at V and 5 bases at J, leaving 3 bases unmatched.

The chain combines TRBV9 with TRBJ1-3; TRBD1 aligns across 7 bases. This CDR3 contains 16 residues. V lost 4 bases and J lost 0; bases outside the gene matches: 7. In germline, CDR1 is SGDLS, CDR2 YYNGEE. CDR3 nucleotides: TGTGCCAGCAGCTCTAGGACAGGACGCTCTGGAAACACCATATATTTT. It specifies CASSSRTGRSGNTIYF.

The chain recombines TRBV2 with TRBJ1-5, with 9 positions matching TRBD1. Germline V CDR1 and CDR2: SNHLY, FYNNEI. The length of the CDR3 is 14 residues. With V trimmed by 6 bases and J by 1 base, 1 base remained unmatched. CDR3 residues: CASRGTGSNQPQHF. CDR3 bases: TGTGCCAGCAGGGGGACAGGGAGCAATCAGCCCCAGCATTTT.

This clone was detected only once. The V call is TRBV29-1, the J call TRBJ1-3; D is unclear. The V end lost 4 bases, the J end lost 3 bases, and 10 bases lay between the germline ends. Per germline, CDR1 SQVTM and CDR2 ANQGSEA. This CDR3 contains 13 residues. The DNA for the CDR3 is TGCAGCGTTGGACCCAGACTTGGAAACACCATATATTTT. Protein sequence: CSVGPRLGNTIYF.

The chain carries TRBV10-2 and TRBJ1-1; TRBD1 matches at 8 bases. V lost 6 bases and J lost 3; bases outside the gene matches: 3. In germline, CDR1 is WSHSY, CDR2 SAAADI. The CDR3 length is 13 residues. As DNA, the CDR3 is TGCGCCAGCAGGGACAGGGAGGACACTGAAGCTTTCTTT. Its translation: CASRDREDTEAFF.

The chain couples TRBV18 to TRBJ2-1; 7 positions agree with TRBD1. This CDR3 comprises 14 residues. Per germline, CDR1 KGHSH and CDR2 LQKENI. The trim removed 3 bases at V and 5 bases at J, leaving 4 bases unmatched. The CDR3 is CASSPDRDHNEQFF. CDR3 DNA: TGTGCCAGCTCACCCGACAGGGACCACAATGAGCAGTTCTTC.

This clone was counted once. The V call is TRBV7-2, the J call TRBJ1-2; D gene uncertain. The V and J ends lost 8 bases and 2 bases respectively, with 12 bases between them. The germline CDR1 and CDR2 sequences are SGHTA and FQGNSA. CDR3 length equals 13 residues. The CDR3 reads CASSGPANYGYTF. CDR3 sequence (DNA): TGTGCCAGCTCGGGTCCAGCGAACTATGGCTACACCTTC.

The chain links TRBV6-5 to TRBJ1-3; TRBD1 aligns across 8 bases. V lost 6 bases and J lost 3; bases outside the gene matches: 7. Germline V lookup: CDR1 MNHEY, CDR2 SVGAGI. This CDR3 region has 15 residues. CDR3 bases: TGTGCCAGCAGCCTCGACAGGGGTGGTGGAAACACCATATATTTT. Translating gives CASSLDRGGGNTIYF.

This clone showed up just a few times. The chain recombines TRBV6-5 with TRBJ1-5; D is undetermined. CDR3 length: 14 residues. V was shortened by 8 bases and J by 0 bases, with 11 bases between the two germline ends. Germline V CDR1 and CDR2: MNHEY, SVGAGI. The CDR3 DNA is TGTGCCAGCGGGTTACAGAATAGCAATCAGCCCCAGCATTTT. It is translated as CASGLQNSNQPQHF.

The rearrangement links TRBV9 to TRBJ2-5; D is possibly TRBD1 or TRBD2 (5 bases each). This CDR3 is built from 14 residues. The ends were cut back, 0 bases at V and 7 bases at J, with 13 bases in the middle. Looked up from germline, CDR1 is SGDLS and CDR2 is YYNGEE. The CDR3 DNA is TGTGCCAGCAGCGTAGGGCCAGATGGGGGGACCCAGTACTTC. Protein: CASSVGPDGGTQYF.

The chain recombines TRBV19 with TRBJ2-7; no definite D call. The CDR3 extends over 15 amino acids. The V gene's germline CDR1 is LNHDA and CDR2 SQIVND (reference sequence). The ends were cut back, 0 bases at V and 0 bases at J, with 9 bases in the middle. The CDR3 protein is CASSIETGISYEQYF. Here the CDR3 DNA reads TGTGCCAGTAGTATAGAGACTGGGATCTCCTACGAGCAGTACTTC. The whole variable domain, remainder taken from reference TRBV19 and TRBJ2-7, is DGGITQSPKYLFRKEGQNVTLSCEQNLNHDAMYWYRQDPGQGLRLIYYSQIVNDFQKGDIAEGYSVSREKKESFPLTVTSAQKNPTAFYLCASSIETGISYEQYFGPGTRLTVT.

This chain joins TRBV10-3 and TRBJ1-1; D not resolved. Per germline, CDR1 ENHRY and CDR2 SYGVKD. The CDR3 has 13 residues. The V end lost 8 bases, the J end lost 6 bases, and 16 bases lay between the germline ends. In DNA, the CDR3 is TGTGCCATCTCCTCTTCTCGGGGTTCTGAAGCTTTCTTT. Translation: CAISSSRGSEAFF.

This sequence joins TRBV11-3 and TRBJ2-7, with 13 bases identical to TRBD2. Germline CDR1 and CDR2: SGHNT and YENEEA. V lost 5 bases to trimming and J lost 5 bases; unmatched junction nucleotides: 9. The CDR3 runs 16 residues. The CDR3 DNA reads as TGTGCCAGCAGCCCCCTTGGACTAGCGGGAGTCCACGAGCAGTACTTC. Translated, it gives CASSPLGLAGVHEQYF.

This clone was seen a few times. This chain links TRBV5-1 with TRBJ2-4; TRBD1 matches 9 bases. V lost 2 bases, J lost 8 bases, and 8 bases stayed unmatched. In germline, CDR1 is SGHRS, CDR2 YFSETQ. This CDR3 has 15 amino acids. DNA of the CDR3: TGCGCCAGCAGCTTAACCGGGACAGGGTTGGACATTCAGTACTTC. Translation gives CASSLTGTGLDIQYF. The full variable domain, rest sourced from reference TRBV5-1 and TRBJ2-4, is KAGVTQTPRYLIKTRGQQVTLSCSPISGHRSVSWYQQTPGQGLQFLFEYFSETQRNKGNFPGRFSGRQFSNSRSEMNVSTLELGDSALYLCASSLTGTGLDIQYFGAGTRLSVL.

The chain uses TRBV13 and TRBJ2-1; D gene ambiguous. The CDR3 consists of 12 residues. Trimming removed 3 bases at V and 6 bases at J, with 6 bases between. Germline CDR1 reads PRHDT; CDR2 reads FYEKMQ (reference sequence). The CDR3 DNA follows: TGTGCCAGCAGCTTGGACGGCAATGAGCAGTTCTTC. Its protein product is CASSLDGNEQFF.

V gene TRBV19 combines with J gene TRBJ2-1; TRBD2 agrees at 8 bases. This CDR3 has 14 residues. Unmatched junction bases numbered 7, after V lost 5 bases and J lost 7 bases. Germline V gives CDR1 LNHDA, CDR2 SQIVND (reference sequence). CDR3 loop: CASSWVAGRNEQFF. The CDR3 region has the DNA TGTGCCAGTAGTTGGGTAGCGGGAAGGAATGAGCAGTTCTTC.